The clone carrying this TCR beta chain is a singleton in its sample. As to treatment: some 20 received Ad26.COV2.S at low or high dose, single or two shots; about five received placebo; per-sample allocation not given. At day 63 after the first vaccine or placebo injection, samples were drawn. The data belong to a study of Ad26.COV2.S vaccination and SARS-CoV-2 variants. The overall study: Ad26.COV2.S given intramuscularly, once or twice 56 days apart.

Germline assignment: CDR1 SGHDT and CDR2 YYEEEE. The V and J ends lost 4 bases and 6 bases respectively, with 11 bases between them. The CDR3 extends over 13 amino acids. Some clones are missing from TCRdb's copy, which holds only in-frame ones; the method was immunoSEQ multiplex PCR. This sample yields some 420,000 clones, of which more than 75% are seen a single time; 3.6% belongs to the top ten. This receptor was obtained from a person aged 18-65 years who received the Ad26.COV2.S COVID-19 vaccine or a placebo. The gene calls are TRBV5-6 and TRBJ1-5; D not certain. The specimen was peripheral blood, collected in a trial of Ad26.COV2.S vaccine versus placebo. CDR3 sequence: CASSRTAFQPQHF. CDR3 nucleotides: TGTGCCAGCAGCCGGACGGCGTTTCAGCCCCAGCATTTT. The whole variable domain, filled in from reference TRBV5-6 and TRBJ1-5, reads DAGVTQSPTHLIKTRGQQVTLRCSPKSGHDTVSWYQQALGQGPQFIFQYYEEEERQRGNFPDRFSGHQFPNYSSELNVNALLLGDSALYLCASSRTAFQPQHFGDGTRLSIL.